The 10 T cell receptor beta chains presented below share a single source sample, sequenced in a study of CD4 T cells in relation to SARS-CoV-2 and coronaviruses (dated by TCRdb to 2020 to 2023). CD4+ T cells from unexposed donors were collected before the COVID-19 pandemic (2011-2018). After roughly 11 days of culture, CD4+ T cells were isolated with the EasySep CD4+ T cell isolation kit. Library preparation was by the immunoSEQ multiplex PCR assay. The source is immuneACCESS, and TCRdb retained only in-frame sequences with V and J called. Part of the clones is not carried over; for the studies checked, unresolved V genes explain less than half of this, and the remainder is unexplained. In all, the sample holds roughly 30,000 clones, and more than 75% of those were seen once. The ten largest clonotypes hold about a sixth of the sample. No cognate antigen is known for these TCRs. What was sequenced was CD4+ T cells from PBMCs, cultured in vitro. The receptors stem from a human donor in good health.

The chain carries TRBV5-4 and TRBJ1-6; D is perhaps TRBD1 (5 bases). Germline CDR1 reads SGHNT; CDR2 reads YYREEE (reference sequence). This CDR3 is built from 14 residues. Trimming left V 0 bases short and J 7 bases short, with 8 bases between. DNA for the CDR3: TGTGCCAGCAGCTTGGAGACAGTGAATTCACCCCTCCACTTT. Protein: CASSLETVNSPLHF.

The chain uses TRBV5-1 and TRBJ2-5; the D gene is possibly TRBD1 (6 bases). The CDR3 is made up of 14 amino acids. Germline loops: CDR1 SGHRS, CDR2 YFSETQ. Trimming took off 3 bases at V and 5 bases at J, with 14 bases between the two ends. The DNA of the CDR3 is TGCGCCAGCAGCTCCCACAGGGTGCAGGAGACCCAGTACTTC. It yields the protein CASSSHRVQETQYF.

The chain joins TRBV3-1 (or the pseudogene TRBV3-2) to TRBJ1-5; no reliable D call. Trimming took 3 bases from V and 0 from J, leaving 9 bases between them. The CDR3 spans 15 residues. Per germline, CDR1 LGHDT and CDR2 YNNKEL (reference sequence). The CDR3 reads CASSQGPISNQPQHF. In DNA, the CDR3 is TGTGCCAGCAGCCAGGGCCCCATTAGCAATCAGCCCCAGCATTTT.

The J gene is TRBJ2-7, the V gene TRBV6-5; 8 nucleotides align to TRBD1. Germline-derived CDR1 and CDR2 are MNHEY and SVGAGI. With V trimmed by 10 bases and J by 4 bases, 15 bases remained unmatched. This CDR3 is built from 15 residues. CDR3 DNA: TGTGCCATCCAGGCCGGACAGGGTGGGGGATACGAGCAGTACTTC. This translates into CAIQAGQGGGYEQYF.

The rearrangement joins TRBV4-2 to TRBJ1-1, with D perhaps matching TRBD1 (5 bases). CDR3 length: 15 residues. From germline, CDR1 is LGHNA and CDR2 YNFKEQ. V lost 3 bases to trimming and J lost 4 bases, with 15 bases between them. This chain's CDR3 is CASSQWDQAGTEAFF. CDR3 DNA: TGTGCCAGCAGCCAGTGGGACCAAGCGGGCACTGAAGCTTTCTTT.

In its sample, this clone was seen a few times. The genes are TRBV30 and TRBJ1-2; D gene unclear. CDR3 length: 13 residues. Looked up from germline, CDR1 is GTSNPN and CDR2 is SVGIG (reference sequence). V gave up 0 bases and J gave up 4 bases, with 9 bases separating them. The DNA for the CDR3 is TGTGCCTGGAGTGTAATGCGGGCCTATGGCTACACCTTC. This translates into CAWSVMRAYGYTF.

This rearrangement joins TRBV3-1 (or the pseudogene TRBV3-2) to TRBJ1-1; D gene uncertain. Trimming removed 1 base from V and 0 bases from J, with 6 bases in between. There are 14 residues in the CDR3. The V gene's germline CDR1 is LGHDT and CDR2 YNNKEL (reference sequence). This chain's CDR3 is CASSQGSLNTEAFF. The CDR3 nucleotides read TGTGCCAGCAGCCAAGGGTCCCTGAACACTGAAGCTTTCTTT.

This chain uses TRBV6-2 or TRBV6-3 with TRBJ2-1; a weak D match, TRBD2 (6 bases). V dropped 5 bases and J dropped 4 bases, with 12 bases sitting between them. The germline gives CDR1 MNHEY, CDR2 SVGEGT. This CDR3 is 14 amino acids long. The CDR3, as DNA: TGTGCCAGCAGTCCCGGGACTCCTTACAATGAGCAGTTCTTC. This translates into CASSPGTPYNEQFF.

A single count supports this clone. The CDR3 sequence is CASSAEASGVGYYNEQFF. The CDR3 DNA sequence: TGTGCCAGCAGCGCAGAGGCTAGCGGGGTTGGGTACTACAATGAGCAGTTCTTC. The genes are TRBV9 and TRBJ2-1; 9 bases are a match to TRBD2. V was pared by 3 bases and J by 3 bases, with 13 bases of the junction left unmatched. CDR1 and CDR2 (germline): SGDLS, YYNGEE. The CDR3 consists of 18 residues.

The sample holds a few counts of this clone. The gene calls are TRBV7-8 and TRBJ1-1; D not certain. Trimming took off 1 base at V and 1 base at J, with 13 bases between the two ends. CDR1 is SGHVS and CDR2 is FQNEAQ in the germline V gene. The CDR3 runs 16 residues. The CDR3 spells CASSLGLWGGNTEAFF. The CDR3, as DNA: TGTGCCAGCAGCTTAGGGTTGTGGGGAGGGAACACTGAAGCTTTCTTT.